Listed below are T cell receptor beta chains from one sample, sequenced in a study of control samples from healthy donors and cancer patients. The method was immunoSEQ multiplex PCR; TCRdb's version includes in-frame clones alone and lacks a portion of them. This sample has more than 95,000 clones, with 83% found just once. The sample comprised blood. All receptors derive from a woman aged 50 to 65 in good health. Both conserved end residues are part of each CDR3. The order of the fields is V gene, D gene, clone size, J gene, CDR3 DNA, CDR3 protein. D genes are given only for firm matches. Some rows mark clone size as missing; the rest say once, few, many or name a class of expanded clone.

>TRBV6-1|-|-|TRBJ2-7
TGTGCCAGCAGTGAGTTAGGGACCTACGAGCAGTACTTC
CASSELGTYEQYF
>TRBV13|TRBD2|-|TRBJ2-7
TGTGCCAGCAGCATCCGGACTAGCGGGGAGAGAGAGCAGTACTTC
CASSIRTSGEREQYF
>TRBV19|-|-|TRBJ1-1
TGTGCCAGTAGTAGTCCGGGATTGAACACTGAAGCTTTCTTT
CASSSPGLNTEAFF
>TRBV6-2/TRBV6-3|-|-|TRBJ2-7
TGTGCCAGCAGTTACATTTACGGGATTGGATACTACGAGCAGTACTTC
CASSYIYGIGYYEQYF
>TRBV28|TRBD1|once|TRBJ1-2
TGTGCCAGCAGTTTCAAGGGACCAGGGGGGTATGGCTACACCTTC
CASSFKGPGGYGYTF
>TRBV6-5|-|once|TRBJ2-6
TGTGCCAGCAGTACATGGTCGGACCTCCCTCCTTCGACTTTC
CASSTWSDLPPSTF
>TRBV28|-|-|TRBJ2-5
TGTGCCAGCAGTTTATCTGCGGGACACCAAGAGACCCAGTACTTC
CASSLSAGHQETQYF
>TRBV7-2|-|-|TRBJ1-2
TGTGCCAGCAGCGAACGGACCGCTGGCTACACCTTC
CASSERTAGYTF
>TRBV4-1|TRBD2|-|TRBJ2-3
TGCGCCAGCAGCCACGGACTAGCGGGAGTCACAGATACGCAGTATTTT
CASSHGLAGVTDTQYF
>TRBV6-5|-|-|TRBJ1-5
TGTGCCAGCAGCCCCAGCGGCAATCAGCCCCAGCATTTT
CASSPSGNQPQHF
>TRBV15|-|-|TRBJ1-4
TGTGCCACCAGCAGAGGACGAGGGTCTGAAAAACTGTTTTTT
CATSRGRGSEKLFF
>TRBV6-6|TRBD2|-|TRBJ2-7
TGTGCCAGCAGTTACACGCGAGCGGGAGGGTCCTACGAGCAGTACTTC
CASSYTRAGGSYEQYF
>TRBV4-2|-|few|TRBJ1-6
TGTGCCAGCAGCCAAGCGGGACTGACTAATTCACCCCTCCACTTT
CASSQAGLTNSPLHF
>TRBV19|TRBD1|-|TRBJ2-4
TGTGCCAGTAGTCTTATACCAGGGGGATCAGGCGCCAAAAACATTCAGTACTTC
CASSLIPGGSGAKNIQYF
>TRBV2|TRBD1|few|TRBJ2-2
TGTGCCAGCAGAGAACAGGGGCCCACCGGGGAGCTGTTTTTT
CASREQGPTGELFF
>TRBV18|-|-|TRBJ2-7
TGTGCCAGCTCACCCGACAGCGAAGACGAGCAGTACTTC
CASSPDSEDEQYF
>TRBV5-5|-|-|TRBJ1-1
TGTGCCAGCAGCTTGTTGTCCCAGGTTGTCCTGAACACTGAAGCTTTCTTT
CASSLLSQVVLNTEAFF
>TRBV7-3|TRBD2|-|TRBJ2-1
TGTGCCAGCAGCTCGACTAGCGGGGGGGCCAAAGGGAATGAGCAGTTCTTC
CASSSTSGGAKGNEQFF
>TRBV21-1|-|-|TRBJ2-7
TGTGCCAGCAGCAAAGGCGGACCCTACGAGCAGTACTTC
CASSKGGPYEQYF
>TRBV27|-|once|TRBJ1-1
TGTGCCAGCAAGTTTCTAGAGAACACTGAAGCTTTCTTT
CASKFLENTEAFF
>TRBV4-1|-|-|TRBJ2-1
TGCGCCAGCAGCCAAGGGGTCTACAATGAGCAGTTCTTC
CASSQGVYNEQFF
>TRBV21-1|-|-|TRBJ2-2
TGTGCCAGCAGCGCTCACAGGGGGCTTGCCGGGGAGCTGTTTTTT
CASSAHRGLAGELFF
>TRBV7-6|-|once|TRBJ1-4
TGTGCCAGCAGCTTGTCAGGGGCCGACGGTGAAAAACTGTTTTTT
CASSLSGADGEKLFF
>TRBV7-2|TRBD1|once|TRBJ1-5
TGTGCCAGCAGCCCCCGGACAGGAGATAGCAATCAGCCCCAGCATTTT
CASSPRTGDSNQPQHF
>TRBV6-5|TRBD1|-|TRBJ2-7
TGTGCCAGCAGAAAACAGGGGGCAGAGGCGTACGAGCAGTACTTC
CASRKQGAEAYEQYF
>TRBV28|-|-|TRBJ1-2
TGTGCCAGCAGTCCGATTCTCGGACAGAGCTATGGCTACACCTTC
CASSPILGQSYGYTF
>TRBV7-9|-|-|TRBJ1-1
TGTGCCAGCGGGGGGGACACCGAAGCTTTCTTT
CASGGDTEAFF
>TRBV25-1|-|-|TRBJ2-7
TGTGCCAGCAGTAAACAGGGTTACGAGCAGTACTTC
CASSKQGYEQYF
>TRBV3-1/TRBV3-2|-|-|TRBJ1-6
TGTGCCAGCAGCCAAACTCAGGGAAACTCACCCCTCCACTTT
CASSQTQGNSPLHF
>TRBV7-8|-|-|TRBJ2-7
TGTGCCAGCAGCTCTGCCGTGGCAGGGGCACGCGAGCAGTACTTC
CASSSAVAGAREQYF
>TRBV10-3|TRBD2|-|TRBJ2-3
TGTGCCATCAGTGAGGGACTAGCGGACGACACAGATACGCAGTATTTT
CAISEGLADDTDTQYF
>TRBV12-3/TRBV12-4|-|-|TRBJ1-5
TGTGCCAGCAGTAAGATAATCCAGCCCCAGCATTTT
CASSKIIQPQHF
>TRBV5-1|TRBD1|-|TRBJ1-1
TGCGCCAGCAGCCTGCGGCAGGGGGCCACTGAAGCTTTCTTT
CASSLRQGATEAFF
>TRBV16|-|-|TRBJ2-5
TGTGCCAGCAGCACAGGGTTCCAAGAGACCCAGTACTTC
CASSTGFQETQYF
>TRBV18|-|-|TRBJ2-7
TGTGCCAGCTCACCAAAAAACGAGCAGTACTTC
CASSPKNEQYF
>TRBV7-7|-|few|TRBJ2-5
TGTGCTAGCAGCTTAGTGGTGGGAGAGACCCAGTACTTC
CASSLVVGETQYF